What follows are 14 T cell receptor beta chains derived from one specimen sequenced in a study of T cell repertoires in cytomegalovirus infection. TCRdb ran MiXCR on the reads and lists one entry per CDR3 protein. There are 360,000 or so distinct CDR3 sequences in the sample; approximately 30% occur only once, and less than 15% lies in the top ten. The antigens these receptors bind are not known. The sequencing here drew on cultured PBMCs, taken from culture after CMV antigen stimulation. The receptors here all came from a human donor in good health (CMV status not recorded). Some clones in this sample may be carry-over from other donors' samples.

The chain employs TRBV29-1 and TRBJ1-2; D is unclear. Trimming took 3 bases from V and 0 from J, leaving 5 bases between them. Germline loops: CDR1 SQVTM, CDR2 ANQGSEA. There are 12 residues in the CDR3. The CDR3 reads CSVDVANYGYTF. The CDR3 DNA sequence: TGCAGCGTTGATGTCGCTAACTATGGCTACACCTTC.

A few counts support this clonotype. The rearrangement links TRBV7-2 to TRBJ2-7, with D tentatively TRBD1 (6 bases). V lost 1 base and J lost 9, with 10 bases in between. This CDR3 is built from 12 residues. Per germline, CDR1 SGHTA and CDR2 FQGNSA. CDR3 sequence: CASSLVLDRQYF. In DNA form, the CDR3 reads TGTGCCAGCAGCTTAGTTCTGGACAGGCAGTACTTC.

This chain connects TRBV9 to TRBJ2-1; TRBD2 agrees at 7 bases. J was trimmed by 6 bases and V by 1 base; bases with no gene match: 10. The CDR3 spans 16 residues. Germline V gene sequence: CDR1 SGDLS, CDR2 YYNGEE. For the CDR3, the DNA is TGTGCCAGCAGCGTAAGCCGGGGAGGGTGGCCCAATGAGCAGTTCTTC. It is translated as CASSVSRGGWPNEQFF.

The rearrangement uses TRBV28 and TRBJ2-3, with a tentative D call TRBD2 (5 bases). The CDR3 sequence is 16 residues long. Germline V gene data show CDR1 as MDHEN and CDR2 as SYDVKM. V was shortened by 3 bases and J by 0 bases, with 13 bases between the two germline ends. The chain's CDR3 is CASSFILTGSTDTQYF. The CDR3 bases are TGTGCCAGCAGTTTCATACTAACGGGAAGCACAGATACGCAGTATTTT.

The chain employs TRBV7-2 and TRBJ2-7, with 12 bases fitting TRBD2. The V gene end was trimmed by 5 bases and the J gene end by 5 bases; junction bases not matched to a gene: 7. CDR3 size: 15 residues. CDR1 and CDR2 from the germline V gene are SGHTA and FQGNSA. This CDR3 reads CASSTTSGRINEQYV. The DNA for the CDR3 is TGTGCCAGCAGCACGACTAGCGGGAGAATCAACGAGCAGTACGTC.

This clonotype was seen a handful of times. The J gene is TRBJ2-3, the V gene TRBV19, with D unresolved. CDR3 length: 13 amino acids. From germline, CDR1 is LNHDA and CDR2 SQIVND (reference sequence). The V gene lost 6 bases and the J gene lost 5 bases, with 12 bases spanning the gap. The CDR3, as DNA: TGTGCCAGTAGCTCCAGCAGAGGAGATACGCAGTATTTT. Encoded protein: CASSSSRGDTQYF.

The rearrangement links TRBV20-1 to TRBJ2-1; 9 nucleotides agree with TRBD2. The V gene's germline CDR1 is DFQATT and CDR2 SNEGSKA (reference sequence). The CDR3 is 15 amino acids. Trimming cost V 2 bases and J 1 base; bases outside gene matches: 3. The DNA of the CDR3 is TGCAGTGCTAGAAAGGCGGGAGGGTCCTACAATGAGCAGTTCTTC. This encodes CSARKAGGSYNEQFF.

The chain recombines TRBV27 with TRBJ1-2; D unresolved. The germline V and J ends were trimmed by 6 bases and 8 bases, with 19 bases remaining between them. CDR1 and CDR2 (germline): MNHEY, SMNVEV (reference sequence). This CDR3 spans 14 amino acids. In nucleotides, the CDR3 is TGTGCCAGCAGCCCTACATATTACCGAGGGGGCTACACCTTC. Its translation is CASSPTYYRGGYTF.

This clonotype was counted many times. The CDR3, as DNA: TGTGCCAGCAGCCATGACAGGGGAACAGATACGCAGTATTTT. Its translation: CASSHDRGTDTQYF. This rearrangement joins TRBV7-2 to TRBJ2-3; 8 bases are a match to TRBD1. With 5 bases clipped from V and 3 bases from J, the junction kept 4 bases outside the gene matches. CDR3 length: 14 residues. Germline V lookup: CDR1 SGHTA, CDR2 FQGNSA.

This clonotype was counted a few times. V usage is TRBV7-2 and J usage is TRBJ1-3; D possibly corresponds to TRBD1 (6 bases). Between the trimmed V and J ends, which lost 1 base and 5 bases, there was a span of 12 bases. The CDR3 runs 15 residues. Looked up from germline, CDR1 is SGHTA and CDR2 is FQGNSA. CDR3 DNA: TGTGCCAGCAGCTTAGAGCAGGGGCGAAGAAACACCATATATTTT. Translation gives CASSLEQGRRNTIYF.

This clonotype has only a few counts. The chain combines TRBV11-3 with TRBJ1-4; D is unclear. CDR1 SGHNT and CDR2 YENEEA come from the germline V gene. This CDR3 has 14 residues. V lost 4 bases and J lost 1, with 7 bases in between. CDR3 nucleotide sequence: TGTGCCAGCAGCTCCGAGAGAACTAATGAAAAACTGTTTTTT. Amino acid sequence: CASSSERTNEKLFF.

J is TRBJ1-6 and V is TRBV20-1; D perhaps matches TRBD1 (5 bases). The CDR3 runs 15 residues. The V and J ends lost 6 bases and 0 bases respectively, with 12 bases between them. Germline loops: CDR1 DFQATT, CDR2 SNEGSKA (reference sequence). CDR3 residues: CSARPGDSYNSPLHF. DNA for the CDR3: TGCAGTGCCCGACCGGGGGACTCCTATAATTCACCCCTCCACTTT.

The chain is built from TRBV30 and TRBJ2-7; D remains ambiguous. Trimming stripped 0 bases from V and 1 base from J, with 4 bases between. The CDR3 consists of 12 residues. Germline V gene lookup returns CDR1 GTSNPN and CDR2 SVGIG (reference sequence). The CDR3 protein is CAWSVISYEQYF. In nucleotides, the CDR3 is TGTGCCTGGAGTGTAATTTCCTACGAGCAGTACTTC.

The chain employs TRBV19 and TRBJ2-6; 7 nucleotides line up with TRBD1. With V trimmed by 6 bases and J by 2 bases, 1 base remained unmatched. Germline CDR1 and CDR2: LNHDA and SQIVND (reference sequence). The CDR3 loop spans 14 amino acids. The CDR3 DNA reads as TGTGCCAGTAGGACAGGGACTGGGGCCAACGTCCTGACTTTC. Encoded protein: CASRTGTGANVLTF.